Listed below are T cell receptor beta chains from one sample, sequenced in a study of T cell repertoires in cytomegalovirus infection. These receptors' targets are unknown. One entry per CDR3 protein results from TCRdb running MiXCR on the reads. The sample holds about 830,000 distinct CDR3 sequences, 30% to 35% seen once. The sample was cultured CD8+ T cells from PBMCs, taken from culture after CMV antigen stimulation. The receptor set was obtained from a human donor in good health (CMV status not recorded). Some clones in this sample may be carry-over from other donors' samples. CDR3s include the opening cysteine and the closing phenylalanine or tryptophan. Each record gives: J gene, clone size, D gene, V gene, CDR3 protein, CDR3 DNA. D genes are given only for firm matches. Size is omitted from some rows. Given values are once, few, many or a class for expanded clones.

J gene: TRBJ1-2
clone size: NA
D gene: NA
V gene: TRBV6-1
CDR3 protein: CASSEGDGRDLYGYTF
CDR3 DNA: TGTGCCAGCAGTGAGGGAGACGGCAGAGACCTCTATGGCTACACCTTC

J gene: TRBJ2-2
clone size: once
D gene: NA
V gene: TRBV6-5
CDR3 protein: CASSYQAGMGELFF
CDR3 DNA: TGTGCCAGCAGTTACCAGGCGGGGATGGGGGAGCTGTTTTTT

J gene: TRBJ1-4
clone size: NA
D gene: NA
V gene: TRBV6-2/TRBV6-3
CDR3 protein: CASSYSRRRNEKLFF
CDR3 DNA: TGTGCCAGCAGTTATTCGCGGCGGAGAAATGAAAAACTGTTTTTT

J gene: TRBJ1-1
clone size: NA
D gene: TRBD1
V gene: TRBV7-9
CDR3 protein: CASSLVTGERGEAFF
CDR3 DNA: TGTGCCAGCAGCTTAGTGACAGGGGAGAGAGGTGAAGCTTTCTTT

J gene: TRBJ1-5
clone size: few
D gene: NA
V gene: TRBV6-2/TRBV6-3
CDR3 protein: CASTQGAGYGNQPQHF
CDR3 DNA: TGTGCCAGCACCCAAGGGGCAGGGTACGGCAATCAGCCCCAGCATTTT

J gene: TRBJ2-7
clone size: few
D gene: NA
V gene: TRBV2
CDR3 protein: CASKGGVYEQYF
CDR3 DNA: TGTGCCAGCAAGGGGGGGGTCTACGAGCAGTACTTC

J gene: TRBJ2-5
clone size: NA
D gene: TRBD1
V gene: TRBV12-3/TRBV12-4
CDR3 protein: CASSFGTAPSETQYF
CDR3 DNA: TGTGCCAGCAGTTTTGGGACAGCCCCTTCCGAGACCCAGTACTTC

J gene: TRBJ1-4
clone size: NA
D gene: TRBD1
V gene: TRBV12-3/TRBV12-4
CDR3 protein: CASSLWTGSYKATNEKLFF
CDR3 DNA: TGTGCCAGCAGTCTTTGGACAGGGAGTTATAAAGCAACTAATGAAAAACTGTTTTTT

J gene: TRBJ1-1
clone size: many
D gene: TRBD1
V gene: TRBV27
CDR3 protein: CASSLTGEAPVEAFF
CDR3 DNA: TGTGCCAGCAGCCTGACAGGGGAGGCCCCGGTAGAGGCTTTCTTT

J gene: TRBJ1-4
clone size: NA
D gene: NA
V gene: TRBV6-1
CDR3 protein: CASSPPGAAEKLFF
CDR3 DNA: TGTGCCAGCAGTCCTCCGGGCGCTGCTGAAAAACTGTTTTTT

J gene: TRBJ1-5
clone size: NA
D gene: NA
V gene: TRBV27
CDR3 protein: CATGGQQNNQPQHF
CDR3 DNA: TGTGCCACCGGGGGGCAACAGAACAATCAGCCCCAGCATTTT

J gene: TRBJ2-5
clone size: many
D gene: NA
V gene: TRBV6-1
CDR3 protein: CASYGWETQYF
CDR3 DNA: TGTGCCAGCTACGGGTGGGAGACCCAGTACTTC

J gene: TRBJ2-3
clone size: many
D gene: TRBD2
V gene: TRBV7-9
CDR3 protein: CASRSYSVSGGFTDTQYF
CDR3 DNA: TGTGCCAGCAGGTCCTACAGCGTTAGCGGGGGATTCACAGATACGCAGTATTTT

J gene: TRBJ1-2
clone size: few
D gene: TRBD1
V gene: TRBV28
CDR3 protein: CASSLRQGIGYTF
CDR3 DNA: TGTGCCAGCAGTTTAAGACAGGGGATTGGCTACACCTTC

J gene: TRBJ2-2
clone size: few
D gene: NA
V gene: TRBV25-1
CDR3 protein: CASSESVVEYTGELFF
CDR3 DNA: TGTGCCAGCAGTGAGAGTGTGGTAGAATACACCGGGGAGCTGTTTTTT

J gene: TRBJ1-1
clone size: NA
D gene: NA
V gene: TRBV9
CDR3 protein: CASSVEDGWEAFF
CDR3 DNA: TGTGCCAGCAGCGTAGAGGACGGGTGGGAAGCTTTCTTT

J gene: TRBJ2-5
clone size: NA
D gene: TRBD1
V gene: TRBV25-1
CDR3 protein: CASSEPYRGNSLETQYF
CDR3 DNA: TGTGCCAGCAGTGAACCCTACAGGGGGAACTCTTTGGAGACCCAGTACTTC

J gene: TRBJ1-5
clone size: NA
D gene: NA
V gene: TRBV24-1
CDR3 protein: CATSDSARVPQHF
CDR3 DNA: TGTGCCACCAGTGATTCGGCTAGGGTCCCCCAGCATTTT

J gene: TRBJ1-2
clone size: many
D gene: NA
V gene: TRBV7-6
CDR3 protein: CASSADGKYGYTF
CDR3 DNA: TGTGCCAGCAGCGCCGACGGAAAATATGGCTACACCTTC

J gene: TRBJ1-1
clone size: NA
D gene: NA
V gene: TRBV19
CDR3 protein: CASSIFPGMNTEAFF
CDR3 DNA: TGTGCCAGTAGTATATTTCCAGGGATGAACACTGAAGCTTTCTTT

J gene: TRBJ2-7
clone size: NA
D gene: NA
V gene: TRBV4-1
CDR3 protein: CASSPGLHYEQYF
CDR3 DNA: TGCGCCAGCAGCCCAGGGCTTCACTACGAGCAGTACTTC

J gene: TRBJ2-1
clone size: NA
D gene: NA
V gene: TRBV2
CDR3 protein: CASSETGVTYNEQFF
CDR3 DNA: TGTGCCAGCAGTGAAACGGGGGTAACCTACAATGAGCAGTTCTTC

J gene: TRBJ1-3
clone size: few
D gene: NA
V gene: TRBV2
CDR3 protein: CASSEDRASGNTIYF
CDR3 DNA: TGTGCCAGCAGTGAAGACAGGGCCTCTGGAAACACCATATATTTT

J gene: TRBJ1-4
clone size: NA
D gene: TRBD1
V gene: TRBV12-5
CDR3 protein: CASGLEGAGKNEKLFF
CDR3 DNA: TGTGCTAGTGGTTTGGAGGGGGCAGGAAAGAATGAAAAACTGTTTTTT

J gene: TRBJ1-2
clone size: few
D gene: NA
V gene: TRBV29-1
CDR3 protein: CSVEDSWQGYTF
CDR3 DNA: TGCAGCGTTGAAGACAGCTGGCAAGGCTACACCTTC

J gene: TRBJ2-7
clone size: few
D gene: TRBD2
V gene: TRBV7-2
CDR3 protein: CASNRVGGDDEQYF
CDR3 DNA: TGTGCCAGCAACCGCGTTGGGGGGGACGACGAGCAGTACTTC

J gene: TRBJ1-5
clone size: NA
D gene: TRBD1
V gene: TRBV27
CDR3 protein: CASSLSVGRDSLYQPQHF
CDR3 DNA: TGTGCCAGCAGTTTATCGGTAGGGCGGGACAGTCTTTATCAGCCCCAGCATTTT

J gene: TRBJ1-2
clone size: NA
D gene: NA
V gene: TRBV11-2
CDR3 protein: CASSLAPRVGYTF
CDR3 DNA: TGTGCCAGCAGCTTAGCCCCCAGGGTTGGCTACACCTTC

J gene: TRBJ2-3
clone size: few
D gene: NA
V gene: TRBV29-1
CDR3 protein: CSVEPSGTSEDNTDTQYF
CDR3 DNA: TGCAGCGTTGAACCCTCTGGGACATCCGAGGATAACACAGATACGCAGTATTTT

J gene: TRBJ2-2
clone size: few
D gene: TRBD1
V gene: TRBV27
CDR3 protein: CASSPYPGQSTGELFF
CDR3 DNA: TGTGCCAGCAGTCCCTATCCGGGACAGAGCACCGGGGAGCTGTTTTTT

J gene: TRBJ2-4
clone size: NA
D gene: NA
V gene: TRBV4-2
CDR3 protein: CASSQATGHPKNIQYF
CDR3 DNA: TGTGCCAGCAGCCAGGCAACGGGACACCCCAAAAACATTCAGTACTTC

J gene: TRBJ1-4
clone size: few
D gene: NA
V gene: TRBV20-1
CDR3 protein: CSARGKGTAWSQLFF
CDR3 DNA: TGCAGTGCTAGGGGCAAAGGGACCGCATGGAGTCAACTGTTTTTT

J gene: TRBJ2-2
clone size: NA
D gene: TRBD2
V gene: TRBV11-2
CDR3 protein: CASSLDRGGPTGELFF
CDR3 DNA: TGTGCCAGCAGCTTAGACCGCGGGGGGCCCACCGGGGAGCTGTTTTTT

J gene: TRBJ2-5
clone size: few
D gene: TRBD2
V gene: TRBV6-6
CDR3 protein: CASSLTSGGLETQYF
CDR3 DNA: TGTGCCAGTAGTTTGACTAGCGGGGGACTAGAGACCCAGTACTTC

J gene: TRBJ2-2
clone size: few
D gene: TRBD2
V gene: TRBV7-6
CDR3 protein: CASSFGLAGILPNTGELFF
CDR3 DNA: TGTGCCAGCAGCTTTGGACTAGCGGGGATCCTACCGAACACCGGGGAGCTGTTTTTT

J gene: TRBJ2-2
clone size: NA
D gene: TRBD1
V gene: TRBV28
CDR3 protein: CASSIPGQGAFGELFF
CDR3 DNA: TGTGCCAGCAGCATTCCGGGACAGGGGGCTTTCGGGGAGCTGTTTTTT

J gene: TRBJ1-1
clone size: NA
D gene: NA
V gene: TRBV27
CDR3 protein: CASSLAGPGTFTEAFF
CDR3 DNA: TGTGCCAGCAGTTTGGCAGGCCCTGGGACCTTCACTGAAGCTTTCTTT

J gene: TRBJ2-1
clone size: many
D gene: NA
V gene: TRBV7-9
CDR3 protein: CASSLVGGDYNEQFF
CDR3 DNA: TGTGCCAGCAGCTTAGTGGGCGGGGACTACAATGAGCAGTTCTTC

J gene: TRBJ1-4
clone size: NA
D gene: TRBD1
V gene: TRBV19
CDR3 protein: CASSVGTDATNEKLFF
CDR3 DNA: TGTGCCAGTAGTGTCGGGACAGATGCAACTAATGAAAAACTGTTTTTT

J gene: TRBJ2-1
clone size: NA
D gene: TRBD1
V gene: TRBV6-5
CDR3 protein: CASSWARDRGGNEQFF
CDR3 DNA: TGTGCCAGCAGTTGGGCCCGGGACAGGGGGGGGAATGAGCAGTTCTTC

J gene: TRBJ2-5
clone size: NA
D gene: NA
V gene: TRBV27
CDR3 protein: CASSPAGVGETQYF
CDR3 DNA: TGTGCCAGCAGTCCCGCCGGGGTGGGAGAGACCCAGTACTTC